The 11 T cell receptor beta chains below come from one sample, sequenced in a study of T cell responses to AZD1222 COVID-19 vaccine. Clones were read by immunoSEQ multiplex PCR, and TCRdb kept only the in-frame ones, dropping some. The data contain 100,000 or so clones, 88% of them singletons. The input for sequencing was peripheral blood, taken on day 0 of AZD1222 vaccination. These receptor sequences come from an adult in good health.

In DNA form, the CDR3 reads TGTGCCAGCAGAGTTCCAGGGAAAAGCTATAACGAGCAGTACTTC. It codes for CASRVPGKSYNEQYF. The gene calls are TRBV6-5 and TRBJ2-7; D perhaps matches TRBD1 (5 bases). Per the germline V gene, CDR1 is MNHEY and CDR2 is SVGAGI. With 6 bases removed from V and 5 bases from J, the gap between germline ends came to 20 bases. This CDR3 is built from 15 residues.

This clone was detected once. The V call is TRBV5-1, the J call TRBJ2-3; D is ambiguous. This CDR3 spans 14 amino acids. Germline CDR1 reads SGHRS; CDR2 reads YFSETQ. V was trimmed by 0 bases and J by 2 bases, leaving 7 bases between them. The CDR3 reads CASSLGQITDTQYF. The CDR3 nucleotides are TGCGCCAGCAGCTTGGGACAAATCACAGATACGCAGTATTTT.

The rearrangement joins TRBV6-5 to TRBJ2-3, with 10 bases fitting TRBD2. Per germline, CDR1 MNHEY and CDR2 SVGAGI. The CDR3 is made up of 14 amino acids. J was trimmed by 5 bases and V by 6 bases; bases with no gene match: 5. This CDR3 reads CASRPSGSGDTQYF. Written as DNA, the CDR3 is TGTGCCAGCAGACCTAGCGGGAGTGGAGATACGCAGTATTTT.

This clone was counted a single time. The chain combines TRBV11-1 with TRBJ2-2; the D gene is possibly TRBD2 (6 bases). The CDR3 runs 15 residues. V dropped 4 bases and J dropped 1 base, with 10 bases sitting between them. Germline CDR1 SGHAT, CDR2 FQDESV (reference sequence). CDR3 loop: CASSSGSLNTGELFF. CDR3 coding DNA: TGTGCCAGCAGCTCCGGGAGCCTGAACACCGGGGAGCTGTTTTTT.

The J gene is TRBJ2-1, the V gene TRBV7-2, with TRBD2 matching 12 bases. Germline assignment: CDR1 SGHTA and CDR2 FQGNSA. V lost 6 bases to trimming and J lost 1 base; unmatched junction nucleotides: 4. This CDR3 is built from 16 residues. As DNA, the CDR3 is TGTGCCAGCAGTACGCTAGCGGGAGGGTCCTACAATGAGCAGTTCTTC. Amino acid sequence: CASSTLAGGSYNEQFF.

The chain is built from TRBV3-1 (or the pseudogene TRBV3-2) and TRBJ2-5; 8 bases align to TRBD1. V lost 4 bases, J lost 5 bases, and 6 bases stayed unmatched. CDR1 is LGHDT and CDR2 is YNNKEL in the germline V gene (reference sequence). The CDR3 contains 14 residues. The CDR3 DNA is TGTGCCAGCAGCCCGGACAGGGCGGGGGAGACCCAGTACTTC. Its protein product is CASSPDRAGETQYF.

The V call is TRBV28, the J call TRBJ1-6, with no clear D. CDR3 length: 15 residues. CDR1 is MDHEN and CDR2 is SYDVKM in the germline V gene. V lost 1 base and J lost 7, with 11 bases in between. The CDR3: CASSLSTNDNSPLHF. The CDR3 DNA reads TGTGCCAGCAGTTTATCGACAAATGACAATTCACCCCTCCACTTT.

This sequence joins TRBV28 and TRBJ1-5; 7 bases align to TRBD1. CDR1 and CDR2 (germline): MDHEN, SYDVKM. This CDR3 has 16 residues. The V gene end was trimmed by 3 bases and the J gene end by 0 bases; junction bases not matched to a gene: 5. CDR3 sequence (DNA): TGTGCCAGCAGTTTGGGACAGATTTATAGCAATCAGCCCCAGCATTTT. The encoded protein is CASSLGQIYSNQPQHF.

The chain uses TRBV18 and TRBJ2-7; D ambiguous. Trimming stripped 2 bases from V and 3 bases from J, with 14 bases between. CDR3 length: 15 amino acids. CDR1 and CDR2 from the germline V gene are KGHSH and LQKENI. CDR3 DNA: TGTGCCAGCTCACCAGGGCCCCAACTTTACTACGAGCAGTACTTC. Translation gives CASSPGPQLYYEQYF.

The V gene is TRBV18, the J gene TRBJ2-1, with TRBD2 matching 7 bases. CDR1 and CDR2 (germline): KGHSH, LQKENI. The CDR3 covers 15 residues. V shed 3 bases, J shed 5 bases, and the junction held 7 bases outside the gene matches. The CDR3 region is CASSPREGRNNEQFF. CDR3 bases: TGTGCCAGCTCACCGAGGGAGGGCCGGAACAATGAGCAGTTCTTC.

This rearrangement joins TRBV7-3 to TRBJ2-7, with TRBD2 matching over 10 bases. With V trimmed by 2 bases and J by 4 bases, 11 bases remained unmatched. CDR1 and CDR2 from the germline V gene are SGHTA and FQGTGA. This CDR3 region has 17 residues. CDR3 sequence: CASSLSASGGSFYEQYF. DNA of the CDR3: TGTGCCAGCAGCTTATCGGCTAGCGGGGGATCATTTTACGAGCAGTACTTC.